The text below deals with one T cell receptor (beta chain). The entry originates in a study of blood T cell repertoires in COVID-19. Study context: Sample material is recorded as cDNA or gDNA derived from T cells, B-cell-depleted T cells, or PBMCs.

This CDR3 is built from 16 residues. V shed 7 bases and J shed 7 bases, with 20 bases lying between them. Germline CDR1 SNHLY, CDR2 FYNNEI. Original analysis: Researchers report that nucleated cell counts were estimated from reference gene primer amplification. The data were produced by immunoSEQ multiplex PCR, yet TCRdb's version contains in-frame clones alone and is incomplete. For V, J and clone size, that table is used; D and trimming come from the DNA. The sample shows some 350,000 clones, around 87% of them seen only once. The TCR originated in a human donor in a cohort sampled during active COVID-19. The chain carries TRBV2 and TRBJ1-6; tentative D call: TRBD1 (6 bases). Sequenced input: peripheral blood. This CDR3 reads CASTLGRGAGNSPLHF. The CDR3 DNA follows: TGTGCCAGCACCCTCGGGAGGGGGGCAGGAAATTCACCCCTCCACTTT.